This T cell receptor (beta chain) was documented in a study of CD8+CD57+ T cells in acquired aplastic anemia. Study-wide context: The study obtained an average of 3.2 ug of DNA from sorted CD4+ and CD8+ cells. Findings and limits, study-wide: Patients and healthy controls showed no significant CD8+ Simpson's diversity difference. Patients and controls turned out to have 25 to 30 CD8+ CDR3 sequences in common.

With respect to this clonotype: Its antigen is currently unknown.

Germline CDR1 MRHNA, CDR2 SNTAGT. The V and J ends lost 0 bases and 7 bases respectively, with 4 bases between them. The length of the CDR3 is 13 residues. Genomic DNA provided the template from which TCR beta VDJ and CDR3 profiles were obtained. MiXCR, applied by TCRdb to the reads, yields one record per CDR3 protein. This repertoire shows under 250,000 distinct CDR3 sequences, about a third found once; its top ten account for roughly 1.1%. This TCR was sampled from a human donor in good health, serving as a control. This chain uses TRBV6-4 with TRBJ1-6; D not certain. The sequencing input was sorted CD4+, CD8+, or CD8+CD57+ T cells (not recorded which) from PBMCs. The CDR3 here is CASSDSGNSPLHF. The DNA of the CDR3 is TGTGCCAGCAGTGACTCTGGGAATTCACCCCTCCACTTT.